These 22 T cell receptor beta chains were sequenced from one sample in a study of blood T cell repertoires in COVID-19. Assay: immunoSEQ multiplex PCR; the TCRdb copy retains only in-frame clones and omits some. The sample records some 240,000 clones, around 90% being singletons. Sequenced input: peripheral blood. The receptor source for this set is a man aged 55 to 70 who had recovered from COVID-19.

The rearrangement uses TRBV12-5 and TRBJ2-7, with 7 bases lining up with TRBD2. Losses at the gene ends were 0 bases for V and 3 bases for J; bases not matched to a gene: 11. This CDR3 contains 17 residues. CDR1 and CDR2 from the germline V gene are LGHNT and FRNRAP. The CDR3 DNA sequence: TGTGCTAGTGGTTTGGTGCCTCTCGGGCGGGGGATCTACGAGCAGTACTTC. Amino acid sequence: CASGLVPLGRGIYEQYF.

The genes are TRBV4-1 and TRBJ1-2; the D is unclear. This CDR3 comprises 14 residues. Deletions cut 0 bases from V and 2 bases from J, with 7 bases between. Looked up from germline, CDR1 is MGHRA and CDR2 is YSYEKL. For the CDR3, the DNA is TGCGCCAGCAGCCAAGAGCCAGTCAACTATGGCTACACCTTC. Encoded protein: CASSQEPVNYGYTF.

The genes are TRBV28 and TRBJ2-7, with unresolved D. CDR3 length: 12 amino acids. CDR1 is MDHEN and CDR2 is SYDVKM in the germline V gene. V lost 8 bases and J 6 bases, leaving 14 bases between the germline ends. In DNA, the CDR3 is TGTGCCAGCGCGGTGCTGAATCGCGAGCAGTACTTC. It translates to CASAVLNREQYF.

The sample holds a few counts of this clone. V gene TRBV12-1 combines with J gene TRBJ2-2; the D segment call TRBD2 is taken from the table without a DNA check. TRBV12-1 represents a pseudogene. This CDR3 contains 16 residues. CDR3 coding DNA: TGTGCCAGCAGCTTTGCAGCTAGCGGGGGGTACGGGGAGCTGTTTTTT. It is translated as CASSFAASGGYGELFF.

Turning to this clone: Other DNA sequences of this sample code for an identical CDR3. The CDR3 coding sequence is TGTGCCAGCAGCGTAGCGGGGGGAAACACCATATATTTT. Its protein is CASSVAGGNTIYF. The chain is built from TRBV9 and TRBJ1-3; D is uncertain. Germline V CDR1 and CDR2: SGDLS, YYNGEE. The CDR3 runs to 13 residues. V was clipped by 0 bases and J by 4 bases, with 5 bases between them.

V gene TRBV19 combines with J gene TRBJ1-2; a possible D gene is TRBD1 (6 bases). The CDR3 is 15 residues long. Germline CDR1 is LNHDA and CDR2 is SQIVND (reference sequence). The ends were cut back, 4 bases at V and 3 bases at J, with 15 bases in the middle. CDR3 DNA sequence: TGTGCCAGTAGTAGTTCTCAGGGGCACCACTATGGCTACACCTTC. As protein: CASSSSQGHHYGYTF.

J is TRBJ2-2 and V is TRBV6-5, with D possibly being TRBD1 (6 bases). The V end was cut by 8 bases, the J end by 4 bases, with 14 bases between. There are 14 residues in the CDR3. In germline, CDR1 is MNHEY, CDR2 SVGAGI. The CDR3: CASSQGWSTGELFF. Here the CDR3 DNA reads TGTGCCAGCTCTCAGGGGTGGTCCACCGGGGAGCTGTTTTTT.

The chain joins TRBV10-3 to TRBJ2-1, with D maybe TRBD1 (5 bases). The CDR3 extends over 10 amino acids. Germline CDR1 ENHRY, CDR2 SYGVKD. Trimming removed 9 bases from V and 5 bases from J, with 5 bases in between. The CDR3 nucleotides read TGTGCCATAGGGGACAATGAGCAGTTCTTC. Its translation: CAIGDNEQFF.

The DNA of the CDR3 is TGTGCCAGCAGTTTAGTCGGGGGGTTGGCTTTCTTT. Residues: CASSLVGGLAFF. The genes are TRBV12-3 or TRBV12-4 and TRBJ1-1; D perhaps matches TRBD1 (5 bases). The V and J ends lost 1 base and 11 bases respectively, with 11 bases between them. The CDR3 covers 12 residues.

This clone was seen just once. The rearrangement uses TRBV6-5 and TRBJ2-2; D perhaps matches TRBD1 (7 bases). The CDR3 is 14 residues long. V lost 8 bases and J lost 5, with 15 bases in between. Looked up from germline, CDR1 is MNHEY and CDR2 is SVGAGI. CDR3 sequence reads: CASGWRGHTGELFF. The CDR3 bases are TGTGCCAGCGGTTGGAGGGGGCATACCGGGGAGCTGTTTTTT.

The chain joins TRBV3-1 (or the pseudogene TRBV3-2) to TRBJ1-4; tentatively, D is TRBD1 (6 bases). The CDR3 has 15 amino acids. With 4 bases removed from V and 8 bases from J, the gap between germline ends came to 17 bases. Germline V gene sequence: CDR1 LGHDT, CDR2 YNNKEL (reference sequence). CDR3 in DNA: TGTGCCAGCAGCCTATTGGACAGCTTTGAGGAAAAACTGTTTTTT. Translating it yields CASSLLDSFEEKLFF.

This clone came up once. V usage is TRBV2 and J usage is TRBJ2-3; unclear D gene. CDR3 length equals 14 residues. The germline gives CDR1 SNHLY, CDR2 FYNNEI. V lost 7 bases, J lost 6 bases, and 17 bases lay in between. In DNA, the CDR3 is TGTGCCAGCACGAAGGAGAGGATAGCTGATACGCAGTATTTT. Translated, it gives CASTKERIADTQYF.

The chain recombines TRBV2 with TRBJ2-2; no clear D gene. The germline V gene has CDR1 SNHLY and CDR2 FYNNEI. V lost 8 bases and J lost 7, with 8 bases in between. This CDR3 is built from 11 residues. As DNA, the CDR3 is TGTGCCAGCGGAGTCGTCGGGGAGCTGTTTTTT. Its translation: CASGVVGELFF.

CDR3 in DNA: TGTGCCAGCAGTGACAGGGGGGAGCTGTTTTTT. It translates to CASSDRGELFF. The V gene is TRBV12-3 or TRBV12-4, the J gene TRBJ2-2, with D possibly matching TRBD1 (6 bases). V gave up 5 bases and J gave up 8 bases, with 6 bases separating them. The CDR3 contains 11 residues.

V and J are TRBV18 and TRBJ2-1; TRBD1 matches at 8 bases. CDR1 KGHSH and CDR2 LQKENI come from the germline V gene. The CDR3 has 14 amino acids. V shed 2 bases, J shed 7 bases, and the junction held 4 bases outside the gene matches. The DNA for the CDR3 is TGTGCCAGCTCACCAAACAGGGGGAGTAATGAGCAGTTCTTC. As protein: CASSPNRGSNEQFF.

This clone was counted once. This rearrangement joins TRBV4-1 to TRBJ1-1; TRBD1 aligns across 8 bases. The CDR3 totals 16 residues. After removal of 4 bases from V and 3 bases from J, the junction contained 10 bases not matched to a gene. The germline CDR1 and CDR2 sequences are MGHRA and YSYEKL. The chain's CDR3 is CASSLQWDRFHTEAFF. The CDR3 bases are TGCGCCAGCAGCCTGCAATGGGACAGGTTCCACACTGAAGCTTTCTTT.

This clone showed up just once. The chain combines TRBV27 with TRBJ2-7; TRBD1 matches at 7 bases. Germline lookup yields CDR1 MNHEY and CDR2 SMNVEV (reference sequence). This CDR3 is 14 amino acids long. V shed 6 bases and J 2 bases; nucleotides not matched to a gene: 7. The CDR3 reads CASRPRGQPYEQYF. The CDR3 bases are TGTGCCAGCAGGCCGAGGGGACAGCCCTACGAGCAGTACTTC.

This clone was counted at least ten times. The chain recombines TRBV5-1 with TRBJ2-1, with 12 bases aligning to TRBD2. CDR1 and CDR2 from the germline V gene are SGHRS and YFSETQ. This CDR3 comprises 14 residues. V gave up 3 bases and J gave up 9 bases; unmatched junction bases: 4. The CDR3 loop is CASSSWTSGAEQFF. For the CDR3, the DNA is TGCGCCAGCAGCTCCTGGACTAGCGGGGCTGAGCAGTTCTTC. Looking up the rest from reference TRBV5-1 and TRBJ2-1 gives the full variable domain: KAGVTQTPRYLIKTRGQQVTLSCSPISGHRSVSWYQQTPGQGLQFLFEYFSETQRNKGNFPGRFSGRQFSNSRSEMNVSTLELGDSALYLCASSSWTSGAEQFFGPGTRLTVL.

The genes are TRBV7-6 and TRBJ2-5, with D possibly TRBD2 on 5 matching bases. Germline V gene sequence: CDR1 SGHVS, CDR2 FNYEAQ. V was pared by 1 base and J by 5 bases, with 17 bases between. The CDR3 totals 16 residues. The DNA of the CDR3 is TGTGCCAGCAGCTTAGTCTATCCCCAGCAGCGGGAGACCCAGTACTTC. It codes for CASSLVYPQQRETQYF.

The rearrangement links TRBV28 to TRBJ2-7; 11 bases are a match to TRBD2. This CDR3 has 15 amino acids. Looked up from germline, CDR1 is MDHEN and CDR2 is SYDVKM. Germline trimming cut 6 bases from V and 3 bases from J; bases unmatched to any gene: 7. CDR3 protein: CASRSVAGGVYEQYF. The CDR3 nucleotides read TGTGCCAGCAGATCGGTAGCGGGAGGGGTCTACGAGCAGTACTTC.

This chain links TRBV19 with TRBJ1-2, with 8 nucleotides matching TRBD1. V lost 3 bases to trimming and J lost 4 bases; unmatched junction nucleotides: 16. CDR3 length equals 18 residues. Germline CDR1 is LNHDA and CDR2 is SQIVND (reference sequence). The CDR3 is CASSMGPTGTGIIYGYTF. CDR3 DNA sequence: TGTGCCAGTAGTATGGGACCGACCGGGACAGGCATCATCTATGGCTACACCTTC.

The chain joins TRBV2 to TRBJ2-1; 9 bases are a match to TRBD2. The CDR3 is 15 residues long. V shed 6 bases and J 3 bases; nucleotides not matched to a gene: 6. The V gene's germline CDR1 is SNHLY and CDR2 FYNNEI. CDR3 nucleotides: TGTGCCAGCAGAGATCTAGCGGGGTTCTACAATGAGCAGTTCTTC. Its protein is CASRDLAGFYNEQFF.